Listed here are 32 T cell receptor beta chains from one sample, sequenced in a study of CD8+ T cells in alopecia areata. In 4 or 5 patients, CD4+ T cells were split by CD25+CD127- sorting. cDNA prepared by RNA extraction and subsequent reverse transcription served as the template for sequencing. Some clones are missing from TCRdb's copy, which holds only in-frame ones; the method was immunoSEQ multiplex PCR. Of around 36,000 clones listed, around 57% are singletons. The sequencing input was CD4+ Tregs sorted from blood. Source of these receptors: a human donor with alopecia areata.

The chain carries TRBV7-9 and TRBJ1-1; no clear D gene. The CDR3 has 12 amino acids. The V end was cut by 1 base, the J end by 4 bases, with 4 bases between. The V gene's germline CDR1 is SEHNR and CDR2 FQNEAQ (reference sequence). In DNA, the CDR3 is TGTGCCAGCAGCTTAGGCCTCACTGAAGCTTTCTTT. It translates to CASSLGLTEAFF. Variable domain in full (rest from reference TRBV7-9 and TRBJ1-1): DTGVSQNPRHKITKRGQNVTFRCDPISEHNRLYWYRQTLGQGPEFLTYFQNEAQLEKSRLLSDRFSAERPKGSFSTLEIQRTEQGDSAMYLCASSLGLTEAFFGQGTRLTVV.

V and J are TRBV19 and TRBJ1-1; D unresolved. V lost 6 bases to trimming and J lost 0 bases, with 20 bases between them. Per the germline V gene, CDR1 is LNHDA and CDR2 is SQIVND (reference sequence). CDR3 length: 17 residues. This chain's CDR3 is CASSPFGGWNMNTEAFF. In nucleotides, the CDR3 is TGTGCCAGTAGCCCTTTTGGCGGTTGGAACATGAACACTGAAGCTTTCTTT.

This clone was seen a handful of times. The gene calls are TRBV7-9 and TRBJ2-4; the D gene is possibly TRBD1 (6 bases). Trimming removed 5 bases from V and 8 bases from J, with 16 bases in between. The length of the CDR3 is 14 residues. CDR1 and CDR2 from the germline V gene are SEHNR and FQNEAQ (reference sequence). The CDR3 DNA reads TGTGCCAGCAGCCCACCGACAGGCTACGACATTCAGTACTTC. Its protein is CASSPPTGYDIQYF.

The rearrangement uses TRBV19 and TRBJ2-1, with a tentative D call TRBD2 (5 bases). V dropped 5 bases and J dropped 9 bases, with 20 bases sitting between them. This CDR3 comprises 15 residues. CDR1 is LNHDA, CDR2 SQIVND, per germline (reference sequence). The CDR3 DNA follows: TGTGCCAGTAGTCCCCTTCGCGCGAGGGTAGGTGAGCAGTTCTTC. Translated: CASSPLRARVGEQFF.

The rearrangement links TRBV29-1 to TRBJ2-7; D ambiguous. Trimming stripped 0 bases from V and 5 bases from J, with 8 bases between. CDR3 length: 12 residues. CDR1 is SQVTM and CDR2 is ANQGSEA in the germline V gene. CDR3 DNA sequence: TGCAGCGTTGAAGATGCACTCGACGAGCAGTACTTC. It specifies CSVEDALDEQYF.

This clone has a handful of counts. This sequence joins TRBV5-1 and TRBJ2-2; 10 bases line up with TRBD2. The CDR3 loop spans 16 amino acids. CDR1 is SGHRS, CDR2 YFSETQ, per germline. Trimming at V came to 4 bases and at J to 4 bases, leaving 7 bases not matched to a gene. The CDR3 is CASSGLAGVATGELFF. CDR3 nucleotides: TGCGCCAGCAGCGGCCTAGCGGGAGTTGCCACCGGGGAGCTGTTTTTT.

The V gene is TRBV2, the J gene TRBJ1-2; D is unclear. V lost 5 bases to trimming and J lost 8 bases, with 21 bases between them. Germline V lookup: CDR1 SNHLY, CDR2 FYNNEI. CDR3 length: 15 amino acids. CDR3 residues: CASSPPIGGFGGYTF. CDR3 nucleotide sequence: TGTGCCAGCAGTCCACCGATTGGCGGTTTCGGCGGCTACACCTTC. Full variable domain (rest looked up from reference TRBV2 and TRBJ1-2): EPEVTQTPSHQVTQMGQEVILRCVPISNHLYFYWYRQILGQKVEFLVSFYNNEISEKSEIFDDQFSVERPDGSNFTLKIRSTKLEDSAMYFCASSPPIGGFGGYTFGSGTRLTVV.

This clone has only a few counts. This chain connects TRBV28 to TRBJ2-7; D remains ambiguous. CDR3 length: 12 amino acids. With 10 bases removed from V and 2 bases from J, the gap between germline ends came to 12 bases. Germline V lookup: CDR1 MDHEN, CDR2 SYDVKM. The CDR3 region has the DNA TGTGCCACTACTCTCGGTGCCTACGAGCAGTACTTC. Residues: CATTLGAYEQYF.

The table lists this clone with a few counts. The chain recombines TRBV10-3 with TRBJ2-7; 8 bases are shared with TRBD1. Germline-derived CDR1 and CDR2 are ENHRY and SYGVKD. J gave up 6 bases and V 0 bases, and 7 bases lay outside the gene matches. The length of the CDR3 is 15 residues. The CDR3 reads CAISESVQGAGEQYF. CDR3 coding DNA: TGTGCCATCAGTGAGTCTGTCCAGGGGGCAGGCGAGCAGTACTTC.

This sequence joins TRBV6-5 and TRBJ1-1, with a tentative D call TRBD1 (6 bases). The CDR3 length is 14 residues. V dropped 3 bases and J dropped 2 bases, with 10 bases sitting between them. CDR1 MNHEY and CDR2 SVGAGI come from the germline V gene. The CDR3 spells CASSYGGINTEAFF. The CDR3 DNA sequence: TGTGCCAGCAGTTATGGGGGCATTAACACTGAAGCTTTCTTT.

Comment on this clone: This CDR3 is missing its conserved last phenylalanine or tryptophan, likely due to a read error. No DNA is shown, since the ends of the CDR3 on it are uncertain; the CDR3 is the one TCRdb lists. The chain is built from TRBV14 and TRBJ1-1; the table calls TRBD1, which could not be checked here. Termini included, the CDR3 measures 13 amino acids. In germline, CDR1 is SGHDN, CDR2 FVKESK. CDR3 loop: CASSQEGRTATFA.

This clone has a handful of counts. CDR3: CASSPTPLPKPTGELFF. CDR3 in DNA: TGCGCCAGCAGTCCGACACCCCTTCCCAAACCCACCGGGGAGCTGTTTTTT. This chain uses TRBV23-1 with TRBJ2-2, with no clear D. TRBV23-1 is designated an ORF whose function remains uncertain. The length of the CDR3 is 17 residues. Trimming shortened V by 4 bases and J by 4 bases, and 19 bases separated the two germline ends.

The J gene is TRBJ1-4, the V gene TRBV5-1; maybe TRBD1 (6 bases). The length of the CDR3 is 15 residues. CDR1 is SGHRS and CDR2 is YFSETQ in the germline V gene. V was shortened by 0 bases and J by 6 bases, with 12 bases between the two germline ends. CDR3 bases: TGCGCCAGCAGCTTGGCACAGGGTGGGCATGAAAAACTGTTTTTT. The encoded protein is CASSLAQGGHEKLFF.

This clone was seen more than once but under ten times. This chain connects TRBV28 to TRBJ2-1, with a possible D match to TRBD1 (5 bases). V was clipped by 9 bases and J by 0 bases, with 15 bases between them. The CDR3 has 15 amino acids. Germline lookup yields CDR1 MDHEN and CDR2 SYDVKM. CDR3 DNA: TGTGCCAGTACAGGAGCCGGTTACTCCTACAATGAGCAGTTCTTC. Its translation is CASTGAGYSYNEQFF.

This clone is labeled medium-sized. V is TRBV4-3 and J is TRBJ2-3; no definite D call. Germline values: CDR1 LGHNA, CDR2 YSLEER. CDR3 length: 17 amino acids. Trimming left V 0 bases short and J 0 bases short, with 13 bases between. The CDR3 reads CASSQDIAEASTDTQYF. CDR3 in DNA: TGCGCCAGCAGCCAAGATATCGCAGAGGCTAGCACAGATACGCAGTATTTT.

The gene calls are TRBV7-2 and TRBJ1-1; D uncertain. V lost 2 bases and J 2 bases, leaving 9 bases between the germline ends. This CDR3 has 14 residues. Germline lookup yields CDR1 SGHTA and CDR2 FQGNSA. CDR3 amino acids: CASSLLRVNTEAFF. CDR3 sequence (DNA): TGTGCCAGCAGCTTATTGAGGGTCAACACTGAAGCTTTCTTT.

This chain connects TRBV7-2 to TRBJ2-7, with 9 bases fitting TRBD1. Trimming took 1 base from V and 1 from J; bases not matched to a gene: 5. Looked up from germline, CDR1 is SGHTA and CDR2 is FQGNSA. The CDR3 spans 16 residues. The CDR3 protein is CASSLGGTGPSYEQYF. In DNA, the CDR3 is TGTGCCAGCAGCTTAGGGGGGACAGGGCCATCCTACGAGCAGTACTTC. The variable domain in full, with the rest retrieved from reference TRBV7-2 and TRBJ2-7, is GAGVSQSPSNKVTEKGKDVELRCDPISGHTALYWYRQSLGQGLEFLIYFQGNSAPDKSGLPSDRFSAERTGGSVSTLTIQRTQQEDSAVYLCASSLGGTGPSYEQYFGPGTRLTVT.

The chain carries TRBV7-2 and TRBJ1-2; 9 bases fit TRBD1. The CDR3 has 16 amino acids. The V segment lost 5 bases and the J segment 2 bases; nucleotides outside the gene matches: 9. In germline, CDR1 is SGHTA, CDR2 FQGNSA. This CDR3 is CASSRDRATANYGYTF. For the CDR3, the DNA is TGTGCCAGCAGCCGGGACAGGGCTACCGCGAACTATGGCTACACCTTC. Complete variable domain (other parts from reference TRBV7-2 and TRBJ1-2): GAGVSQSPSNKVTEKGKDVELRCDPISGHTALYWYRQSLGQGLEFLIYFQGNSAPDKSGLPSDRFSAERTGGSVSTLTIQRTQQEDSAVYLCASSRDRATANYGYTFGSGTRLTVV.

V gene TRBV7-2 combines with J gene TRBJ2-3; 11 bases map to TRBD2. CDR1 and CDR2 from the germline V gene are SGHTA and FQGNSA. V shed 6 bases, J shed 0 bases, and the junction held 8 bases outside the gene matches. The CDR3 is made up of 17 amino acids. CDR3 residues: CASRHSGGALSTDTQYF. The CDR3 nucleotides read TGTGCCAGCAGGCATAGCGGGGGGGCCCTTAGCACAGATACGCAGTATTTT.

The chain links TRBV7-9 to TRBJ2-2; D remains ambiguous. This CDR3 has 13 residues. Trimming shortened V by 1 base and J by 6 bases, and 6 bases separated the two germline ends. Germline values: CDR1 SEHNR, CDR2 FQNEAQ (reference sequence). The DNA of the CDR3 is TGTGCCAGCAGCTTAGGCAGGTCCGGGGAGCTGTTTTTT. It is translated as CASSLGRSGELFF.

J is TRBJ2-4 and V is TRBV6-6, with D perhaps matching TRBD2 (6 bases). Trimming stripped 9 bases from V and 1 base from J, with 7 bases between. From germline, CDR1 is MNHNY and CDR2 SVGAGI (reference sequence). This CDR3 comprises 12 residues. The DNA for the CDR3 is TGTGCCAGTGGGGGGGCCAAAAACATTCAGTACTTC. It yields the protein CASGGAKNIQYF.

This chain joins TRBV10-2 and TRBJ1-2; 9 bases are shared with TRBD1. The germline CDR1 and CDR2 sequences are WSHSY and SAAADI. V gave up 6 bases and J gave up 6 bases; unmatched junction bases: 11. The CDR3 sequence is 15 residues long. The CDR3, as DNA: TGCGCCAGCAGGGGACTAGGACAGGGGAAGGATGGCTACACCTTC. Translated: CASRGLGQGKDGYTF.

This clone was found a few times. The chain employs TRBV13 and TRBJ2-7, with D possibly matching TRBD1 (7 bases). The CDR3 runs to 16 residues. V dropped 5 bases and J dropped 0 bases, with 17 bases sitting between them. CDR1 PRHDT and CDR2 FYEKMQ come from the germline V gene (reference sequence). The CDR3 sequence: CASSRRGTAGSYEQYF. DNA for the CDR3: TGTGCCAGCAGCCGGCGCGGGACAGCTGGCTCCTACGAGCAGTACTTC.

The rearrangement joins TRBV2 to TRBJ1-5, with D hard to call. From germline, CDR1 is SNHLY and CDR2 FYNNEI. V was cut by 2 bases and J by 0 bases, with 11 bases left in between. The CDR3 loop spans 16 amino acids. CDR3 region: CASSEKGSYSNQPQHF. The DNA for the CDR3 is TGTGCCAGCAGTGAAAAGGGCAGCTATAGCAATCAGCCCCAGCATTTT.

This chain uses TRBV5-1 with TRBJ2-4, with a tentative D call TRBD2 (5 bases). CDR1 is SGHRS, CDR2 YFSETQ, per germline. This CDR3 has 16 residues. V was shortened by 4 bases and J by 3 bases, with 17 bases between the two germline ends. The CDR3 region is CASSPLFTRDKNIQYF. CDR3 coding DNA: TGCGCCAGCAGCCCCTTGTTTACTAGAGACAAAAACATTCAGTACTTC.

This clone was seen just once. This chain joins TRBV7-2 and TRBJ1-2, with D perhaps matching TRBD1 (5 bases). This CDR3 comprises 16 residues. V lost 0 bases and J 0 bases, leaving 11 bases between the germline ends. Looked up from germline, CDR1 is SGHTA and CDR2 is FQGNSA. In DNA, the CDR3 is TGTGCCAGCAGCTTAGCGTACAGGAGGCCTAACTATGGCTACACCTTC. As protein: CASSLAYRRPNYGYTF.

On this clone itself: This CDR3 is also generated by other DNA sequences in the sample. This rearrangement joins TRBV30 to TRBJ2-7; 7 bases line up with TRBD1. CDR1 is GTSNPN, CDR2 SVGIG, per germline (reference sequence). V was pared by 0 bases and J by 7 bases, with 3 bases of the junction left unmatched. This CDR3 is 12 amino acids long. This CDR3 reads CAWSVLDREQYF. CDR3 nucleotide sequence: TGTGCCTGGAGTGTACTGGACAGGGAGCAGTACTTC. The variable domain in full, completed from reference TRBV30 and TRBJ2-7, reads SQTIHQWPATLVQPVGSPLSLECTVEGTSNPNLYWYRQAAGRGLQLLFYSVGIGQISSEVPQNLSASRPQDRQFILSSKKLLLSDSGFYLCAWSVLDREQYFGPGTRLTVT.

The CDR3 sequence is CASSLQGARGKLFF. The CDR3 DNA sequence: TGTGCCAGCAGCTTACAGGGGGCGCGAGGAAAACTGTTTTTT. V is TRBV7-2 and J is TRBJ1-4; 8 bases line up with TRBD1. CDR3 length: 14 amino acids. Germline CDR1 reads SGHTA; CDR2 reads FQGNSA. J lost 10 bases, V lost 2 bases, and 6 bases had no gene match.

V usage is TRBV27 and J usage is TRBJ2-3, with no clear D. Between the trimmed V and J ends, which lost 5 bases and 3 bases, there was a span of 9 bases. CDR1 and CDR2 (germline): MNHEY, SMNVEV (reference sequence). The CDR3 is 13 residues long. CDR3 loop: CASSPLGTDTQYF. Written as DNA, the CDR3 is TGTGCCAGCAGTCCACTCGGGACAGATACGCAGTATTTT.

This clone was counted only a few times. The chain carries TRBV5-5 and TRBJ2-3, with unresolved D. Looked up from germline, CDR1 is SGHKS and CDR2 is YYEKEE (reference sequence). V was trimmed by 4 bases and J by 3 bases, leaving 12 bases between them. The CDR3 spans 14 residues. DNA of the CDR3: TGTGCCAGCAGCGGCCTGGGTGGAACAGATACGCAGTATTTT. Translation gives CASSGLGGTDTQYF.

This rearrangement joins TRBV5-1 to TRBJ2-5; 10 nucleotides match TRBD1. CDR1 and CDR2 from the germline V gene are SGHRS and YFSETQ. The CDR3 runs to 13 residues. The V segment lost 4 bases and the J segment 5 bases; nucleotides outside the gene matches: 2. Written as DNA, the CDR3 is TGCGCCAGCAGCCGGACAGGGGGGGAGACCCAGTACTTC. Translating gives CASSRTGGETQYF. The variable domain in full, completed from reference TRBV5-1 and TRBJ2-5, reads KAGVTQTPRYLIKTRGQQVTLSCSPISGHRSVSWYQQTPGQGLQFLFEYFSETQRNKGNFPGRFSGRQFSNSRSEMNVSTLELGDSALYLCASSRTGGETQYFGPGTRLLVL.

In this sample, this clone turned up a few times. The chain couples TRBV7-2 to TRBJ1-2; D is ambiguous. From germline, CDR1 is SGHTA and CDR2 FQGNSA. This CDR3 comprises 13 residues. The V and J ends lost 2 bases and 4 bases respectively, with 8 bases between them. The CDR3 reads CASSLRRFYGYTF. CDR3 DNA: TGTGCCAGCAGCTTACGACGGTTCTATGGCTACACCTTC.